This T cell receptor (beta chain) derives from a study of T-cell memory formation after mild COVID-19. This clonotype was observed many times. The V end was cut by 1 base, the J end by 5 bases, with 14 bases between. Per the germline V gene, CDR1 is KGHDR and CDR2 is SFDVKD. The CDR3 length is 15 residues. TCRdb itself ran the 5' RACE reads through MiXCR, one entry per CDR3 protein. The table lists 430,000 or so distinct CDR3 sequences, 20% to 30% of them singletons, with 9.5% to 15% in the top ten. The source of this sequence is an adult woman who had mild COVID-19 (a few samples of this study predate the infection). Cell type and time point are not known. The chain employs TRBV24-1 and TRBJ2-7; no firm D call. The sequenced material came from PBMCs or a T cell subset sorted from them (not recorded which). CDR3 in amino acids: CATSDFGQSGHEQYF. The CDR3 DNA is TGTGCCACCAGTGATTTCGGCCAGTCGGGCCACGAGCAGTACTTC.